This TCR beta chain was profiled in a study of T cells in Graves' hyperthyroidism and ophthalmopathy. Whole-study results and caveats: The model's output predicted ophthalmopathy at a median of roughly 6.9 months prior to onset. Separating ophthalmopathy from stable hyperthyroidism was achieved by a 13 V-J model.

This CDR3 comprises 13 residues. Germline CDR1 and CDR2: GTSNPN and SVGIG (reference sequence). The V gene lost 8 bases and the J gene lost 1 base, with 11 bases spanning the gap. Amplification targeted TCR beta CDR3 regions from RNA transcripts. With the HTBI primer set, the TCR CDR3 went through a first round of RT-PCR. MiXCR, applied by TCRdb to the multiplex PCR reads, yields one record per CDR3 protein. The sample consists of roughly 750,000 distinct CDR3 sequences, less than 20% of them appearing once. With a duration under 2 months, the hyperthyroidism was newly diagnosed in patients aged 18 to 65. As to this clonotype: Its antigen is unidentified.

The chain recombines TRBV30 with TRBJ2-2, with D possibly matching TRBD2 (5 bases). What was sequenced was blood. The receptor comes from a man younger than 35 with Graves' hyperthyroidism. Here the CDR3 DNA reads TGTGCCCGGACTCGAAGGAACACCGGGGAGCTGTTTTTT. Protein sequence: CARTRRNTGELFF.